This TCR beta chain comes out of a study of early T cells in non-severe SARS-CoV-2 infection. Study-level background: Unpaired chains resulted from sequencing bulk RNA of unsorted whole blood.

This clonotype was counted many times. Germline V CDR1 and CDR2: ENHRY, SYGVKD. Trimming removed 5 bases at V and 2 bases at J, with 8 bases between. The length of the CDR3 is 13 residues. TCRdb reprocessed the 5' RACE reads with MiXCR, giving one entry per CDR3 protein. Of about 27,000 distinct CDR3 sequences in the sample, about 5% were seen once. The origin of this receptor is an adult who was a healthcare worker with PCR-confirmed SARS-CoV-2 infection or an uninfected control (not recorded which). The source material was whole blood. The V and J genes are TRBV10-3 and TRBJ2-3; D is tentatively TRBD1 or TRBD2 (6 bases each). CDR3 nucleotides: TGTGCCATCAGTTCGGGGGCCACAGATACGCAGTATTTT. Protein sequence: CAISSGATDTQYF.